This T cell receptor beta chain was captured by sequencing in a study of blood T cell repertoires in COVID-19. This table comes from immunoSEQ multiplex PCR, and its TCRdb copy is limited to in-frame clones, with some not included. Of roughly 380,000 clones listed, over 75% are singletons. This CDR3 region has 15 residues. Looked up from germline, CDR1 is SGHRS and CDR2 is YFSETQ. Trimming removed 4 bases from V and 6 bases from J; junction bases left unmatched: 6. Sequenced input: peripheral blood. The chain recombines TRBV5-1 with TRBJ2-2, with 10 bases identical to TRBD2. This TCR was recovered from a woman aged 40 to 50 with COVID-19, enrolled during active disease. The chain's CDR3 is CASSPSGGAAGELFF. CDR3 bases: TGCGCCAGCAGCCCGAGCGGGGGGGCCGCCGGGGAGCTGTTTTTT.